The 10 T cell receptor beta chains below come from one sample, sequenced in a study of T-cell memory formation after mild COVID-19 (dated by TCRdb to the early 2020s). Receptor libraries were prepared by 5' RACE. For sequencing, an Illumina NovaSeq 6000 was employed. In TCRdb, the public reads were trimmed at Q25 with fastp and aligned with MiXCR, with productive beta chains retained. Each entry merges the rows of one CDR3 protein and shows their most common DNA and genes. Present in this sample are hundreds of thousands of distinct CDR3 sequences, approximately 13% of which were seen just once. The ten largest clones add up to approximately 22% of the sample. Sequencing was done on a sample of PBMCs or a T cell subset sorted from them (not recorded which). Receptor source: a man aged 18-30 years who had mild COVID-19 (a few samples of this study predate the infection). The sample titles of this study are shuffled in the database, so cell type and time point are left out; the donor was told from shared clones.

This clonotype has a count of ten or more. The V call is TRBV24-1, the J call TRBJ2-2, with a weak D call TRBD1 (6 bases). The CDR3 is made up of 15 amino acids. Looked up from germline, CDR1 is KGHDR and CDR2 is SFDVKD. The V end lost 3 bases, the J end lost 7 bases, and 14 bases lay between the germline ends. The CDR3 loop is CATSDPSTGGGELFF. CDR3 bases: TGTGCCACCAGTGATCCCTCGACAGGCGGCGGGGAGCTGTTTTTT.

This clonotype has a handful of counts. CDR3 in amino acids: CASSPGQGRKTQYF. The CDR3 DNA reads as TGCGCCAGCAGCCCGGGACAGGGTCGGAAGACCCAGTACTTC. This rearrangement joins TRBV5-1 to TRBJ2-5; 9 nucleotides line up with TRBD1. V shed 4 bases and J 6 bases; nucleotides not matched to a gene: 7. CDR3 length: 14 residues. The germline CDR1 and CDR2 sequences are SGHRS and YFSETQ.

The rearrangement links TRBV11-2 to TRBJ2-3; D uncertain. V was pared by 2 bases and J by 1 base, with 7 bases between. The CDR3 length is 14 residues. Germline CDR1 reads SGHAT; CDR2 reads FQNNGV. The CDR3 is CASSLRLGTDTQYF. CDR3 bases: TGTGCCAGCAGCTTAAGGCTAGGCACAGATACGCAGTATTTT.

The chain links TRBV14 to TRBJ2-2; perhaps TRBD2 as D (5 bases). CDR1 SGHDN and CDR2 FVKESK come from the germline V gene. The CDR3 sequence is 14 residues long. Between the trimmed V and J ends, which lost 4 bases and 7 bases, there was a span of 13 bases. CDR3 in DNA: TGTGCCAGCAGCCTACTAGTCGTGGACGGGGAGCTGTTTTTT. It yields the protein CASSLLVVDGELFF.

This clonotype has just a few counts. J is TRBJ2-7 and V is TRBV20-1, with TRBD1 matching over 9 bases. The CDR3 consists of 16 residues. V lost 0 bases, J lost 2 bases, and 8 bases stayed unmatched. Germline V gene lookup returns CDR1 DFQATT and CDR2 SNEGSKA (reference sequence). The CDR3 nucleotides are TGCAGTGCTAGAGATATCGGACAGGGGAGGACCTACGAGCAGTACTTC. Its protein product is CSARDIGQGRTYEQYF.

This clonotype was seen many times. The J gene is TRBJ2-1, the V gene TRBV7-2; D unresolved. V lost 1 base and J lost 8, with 12 bases in between. The V gene's germline CDR1 is SGHTA and CDR2 FQGNSA. This CDR3 contains 14 residues. CDR3: CASSLGFGLDEQFF. For the CDR3, the DNA is TGTGCCAGCAGCTTAGGATTTGGCTTGGATGAGCAGTTCTTC.

V usage is TRBV20-1 and J usage is TRBJ2-7; 15 bases match TRBD2. Germline trimming cut 2 bases from V and 6 bases from J; bases unmatched to any gene: 2. The length of the CDR3 is 14 residues. CDR1 and CDR2 from the germline V gene are DFQATT and SNEGSKA (reference sequence). CDR3: CSARSGLAGGEQYV. The CDR3 bases are TGCAGTGCTAGATCGGGACTAGCGGGGGGCGAGCAGTACGTC.

Ten or more counts support this clonotype. The genes are TRBV29-1 and TRBJ1-2; TRBD1 matches 7 bases. The CDR3 has 13 amino acids. Germline V lookup: CDR1 SQVTM, CDR2 ANQGSEA. V trimming: 4 bases; J trimming: 5 bases; junction bases outside the gene matches: 7. The CDR3 region has the DNA TGCAGCGTTGGAGGGGGCGCGAGTTATGGCTACACCTTC. Its translation is CSVGGGASYGYTF.

This clonotype has ten or more counts. The chain employs TRBV11-3 and TRBJ2-7, with D maybe TRBD2 (5 bases). The CDR3 runs 12 residues. Trimming cost V 5 bases and J 13 bases, with 18 bases left between them. Germline V CDR1 and CDR2: SGHNT, YENEEA. The CDR3 here is CASSPYGGALYF. Here the CDR3 DNA reads TGTGCCAGCAGCCCCTACGGAGGCGCGTTATACTTC.

At least ten counts were recorded for this clonotype. V is TRBV15 and J is TRBJ2-7, with 10 bases that match TRBD2. Germline lookup yields CDR1 LNHNV and CDR2 YYDKDF (reference sequence). V gave up 1 base and J gave up 3 bases; unmatched junction bases: 6. This CDR3 region has 16 residues. The CDR3 nucleotides are TGTGCCACCAGCAGAGGTGGAGCGGGGGGGAACTACGAGCAGTACGTC. Its protein is CATSRGGAGGNYEQYV.